The present T cell receptor beta chain was sequenced within a study of a mutant IDH1 vaccine in newly diagnosed glioma. On this clone: What it binds is not known.

The method was immunoSEQ multiplex PCR; TCRdb's version includes in-frame clones alone and lacks a portion of them. The table shows roughly 120,000 clones, with about four fifths occurring only once. Germline V gives CDR1 MDHEN, CDR2 SYDVKM. The CDR3 spans 16 residues. Losses at the gene ends were 6 bases for V and 3 bases for J; bases not matched to a gene: 12. Time point defined: week 11, during vaccination. All doses held 300 ug of mutant IDH1 20-mer peptide, with topical imiquimod. This receptor was obtained from a man aged 35 to 55 with glioma. The rearrangement links TRBV28 to TRBJ2-7; 9 bases align to TRBD2. The source material was PBMCs, sampled from a glioma patient whose treatment included an IDH1 peptide vaccine. For the CDR3, the DNA is TGTGCCAGCAGGCCACCAAGCGGGAGGTCGATCTACGAGCAGTACTTC. Translated: CASRPPSGRSIYEQYF.